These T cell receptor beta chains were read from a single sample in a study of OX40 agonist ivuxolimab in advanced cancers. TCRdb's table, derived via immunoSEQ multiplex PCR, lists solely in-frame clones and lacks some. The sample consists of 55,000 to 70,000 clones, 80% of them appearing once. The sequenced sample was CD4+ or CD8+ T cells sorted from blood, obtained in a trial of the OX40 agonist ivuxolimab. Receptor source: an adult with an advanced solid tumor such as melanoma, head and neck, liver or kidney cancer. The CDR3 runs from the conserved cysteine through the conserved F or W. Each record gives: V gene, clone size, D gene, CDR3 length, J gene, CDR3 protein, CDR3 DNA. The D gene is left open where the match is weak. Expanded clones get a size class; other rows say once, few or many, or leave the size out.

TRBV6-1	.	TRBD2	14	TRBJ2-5	CATGDGGFQETQYF	TGTGCCACCGGGGACGGGGGGTTCCAAGAGACCCAGTACTTC
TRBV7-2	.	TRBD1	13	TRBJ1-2	CASNPGGAYGYTF	TGTGCCAGCAACCCAGGGGGCGCCTATGGCTACACCTTC
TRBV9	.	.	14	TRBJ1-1	CASSVRDKNTEAFF	TGTGCCAGCAGCGTCCGGGACAAGAACACTGAAGCTTTCTTT
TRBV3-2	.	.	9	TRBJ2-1	CASKDGQFF	TGTGCCAGCAAGGACGGGCAGTTCTTC
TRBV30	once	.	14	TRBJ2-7	CAWSVSPTSYEQYF	TGTGCCTGGAGTGTTTCCCCAACCTCCTACGAGCAGTACTTC
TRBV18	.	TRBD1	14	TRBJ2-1	CASSPRTGGNEQFF	TGTGCCAGCTCACCCAGGACAGGGGGCAATGAGCAGTTCTTC
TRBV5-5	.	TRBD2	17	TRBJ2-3	CASSSRTSGGFTDTQYF	TGTGCCAGCAGCTCGAGGACTAGCGGGGGGTTCACAGATACGCAGTATTTT
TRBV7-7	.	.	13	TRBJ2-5	CASSVGRGETQYF	TGTGCCAGCAGCGTCGGCCGCGGAGAGACCCAGTACTTC
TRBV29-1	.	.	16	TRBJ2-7	CSVEDQRAGSGYEQYF	TGCAGCGTTGAAGATCAAAGGGCAGGGTCCGGGTACGAGCAGTACTTC
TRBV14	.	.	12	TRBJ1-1	CASSQDSGEAFF	TGTGCCAGCAGCCAAGACTCAGGGGAAGCTTTCTTT
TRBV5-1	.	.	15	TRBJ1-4	CASSLALATNEKLFF	TGCGCCAGCAGCTTGGCCCTTGCAACTAATGAAAAACTGTTTTTT
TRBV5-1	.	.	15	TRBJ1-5	CASSLVQGSDQPQHF	TGCGCCAGCAGCTTGGTTCAGGGGAGTGACCAGCCCCAGCATTTT
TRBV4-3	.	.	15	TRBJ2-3	CASSPSGERTDTQYF	TGCGCCAGCAGCCCGTCGGGAGAGCGCACAGATACGCAGTATTTT
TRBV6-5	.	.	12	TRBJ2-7	CASSTGTYEQYF	TGTGCCAGCAGTACGGGAACCTACGAGCAGTACTTC
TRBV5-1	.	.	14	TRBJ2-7	CASSLGRQYYEQYF	TGCGCCAGCAGCTTGGGCCGACAGTACTACGAGCAGTACTTC
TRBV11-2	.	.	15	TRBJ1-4	CASRLNEGINEKLFF	TGTGCCAGCAGACTTAATGAGGGGATAAATGAAAAACTGTTTTTT
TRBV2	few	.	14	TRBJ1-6	CASSEGGSNSPLHF	TGTGCCAGCAGTGAAGGCGGTTCAAATTCACCCCTCCACTTT
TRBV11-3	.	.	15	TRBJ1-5	CASSFFDRSNQPQHF	TGTGCCAGCAGCTTCTTCGACAGGAGCAATCAGCCCCAGCATTTT
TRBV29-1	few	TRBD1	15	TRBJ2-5	CSVEGGQGARETQYF	TGCAGCGTTGAAGGGGGACAGGGGGCGCGAGAGACCCAGTACTTC
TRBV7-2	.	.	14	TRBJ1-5	CASSWGPNNQPQHF	TGTGCCAGCAGCTGGGGACCGAACAATCAGCCCCAGCATTTT
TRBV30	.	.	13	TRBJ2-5	CAWSGQSQETQYF	TGTGCCTGGAGCGGGCAGAGCCAAGAGACCCAGTACTTC
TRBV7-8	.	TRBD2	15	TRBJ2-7	CASSLASGGLGEQYF	TGTGCCAGCAGCTTAGCGAGCGGGGGCCTGGGAGAGCAGTACTTC
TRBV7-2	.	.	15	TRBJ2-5	CASSLDGGLGETQYF	TGTGCCAGCAGCTTGGACGGGGGCCTCGGGGAGACCCAGTACTTC
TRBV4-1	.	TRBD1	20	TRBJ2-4	CASSQGPGQGMRLAKNIQYF	TGCGCCAGCAGCCAGGGTCCGGGACAGGGGATGCGCCTAGCCAAAAACATTCAGTACTTC
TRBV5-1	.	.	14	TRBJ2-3	CASSLGQLTDTQYF	TGCGCCAGCAGCTTAGGCCAGCTCACAGATACGCAGTATTTT
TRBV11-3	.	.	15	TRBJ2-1	CASSSGESSYNEQFF	TGTGCCAGCAGCTCGGGGGAAAGCTCCTACAATGAGCAGTTCTTC
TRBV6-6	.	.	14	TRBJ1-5	CASTTDSHNQPQHF	TGTGCCAGCACAACGGACAGCCACAATCAGCCCCAGCATTTT
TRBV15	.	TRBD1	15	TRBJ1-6	CATSSRDRANSPLHF	TGTGCCACCAGCAGCCGGGACAGGGCTAATTCACCCCTCCACTTT
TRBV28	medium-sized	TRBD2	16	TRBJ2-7	CASSPHIGTSGYEQYF	TGTGCCAGCAGTCCTCACATCGGGACTAGCGGCTACGAGCAGTACTTC
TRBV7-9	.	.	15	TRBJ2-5	CASSLAGGPRETQYF	TGTGCCAGCAGCTTAGCGGGGGGGCCCCGGGAGACCCAGTACTTC
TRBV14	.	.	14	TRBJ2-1	CASSPIRGSNEQFF	TGTGCCAGCAGCCCTATAAGGGGCTCCAATGAGCAGTTCTTC
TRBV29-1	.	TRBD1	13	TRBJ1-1	CSVAAGQGTEAFF	TGCAGCGTCGCCGCAGGACAGGGGACCGAAGCTTTCTTT
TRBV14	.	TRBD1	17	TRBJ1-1	CASSQDRGALMNTEAFF	TGTGCCAGCAGCCAAGACAGGGGGGCCCTAATGAACACTGAAGCTTTCTTT
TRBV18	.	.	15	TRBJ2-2	CASSPRRTDTGELFF	TGTGCCAGCTCACCACGAAGGACCGACACCGGGGAGCTGTTTTTT
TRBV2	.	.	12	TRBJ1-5	CASRNSNQPQHF	TGTGCCAGCAGAAATTCCAATCAGCCCCAGCATTTT
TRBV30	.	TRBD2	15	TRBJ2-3	CAWSGGDSSTDTQYF	TGTGCCTGGTCTGGGGGGGACTCTAGCACAGATACGCAGTATTTT
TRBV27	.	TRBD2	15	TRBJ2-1	CASRRLAGGHDEQFF	TGTGCCAGCAGGAGACTAGCGGGGGGCCACGATGAGCAGTTCTTC
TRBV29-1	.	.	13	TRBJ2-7	CSADGGGGNEQYF	TGCAGCGCTGATGGAGGGGGGGGTAACGAGCAGTACTTC
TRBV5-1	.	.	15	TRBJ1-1	CASSLASDSYTEAFF	TGCGCCAGCAGCTTGGCCTCGGACAGCTACACTGAAGCTTTCTTT
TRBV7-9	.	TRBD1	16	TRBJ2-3	CASSLGDRGYTDTQYF	TGTGCCAGCAGCTTGGGCGACAGGGGGTACACAGATACGCAGTATTTT
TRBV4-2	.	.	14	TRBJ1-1	CASSQDPKETEAFF	TGTGCCAGCAGCCAAGACCCCAAGGAGACTGAAGCTTTCTTT
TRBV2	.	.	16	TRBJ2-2	CASSPEGGAYTGELFF	TGTGCCAGCAGTCCGGAGGGGGGGGCTTACACCGGGGAGCTGTTTTTT
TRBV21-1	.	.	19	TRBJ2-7	CASSPQKGGEGEPSYEQYF	TGTGCCAGCAGCCCTCAAAAGGGGGGTGAAGGGGAACCCTCCTACGAGCAGTACTTC
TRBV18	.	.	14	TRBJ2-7	CASSNLGEVNEQYF	TGTGCCAGCTCAAACCTTGGGGAGGTAAACGAGCAGTACTTC
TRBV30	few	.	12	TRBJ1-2	CAWSVQLRGYTF	TGTGCCTGGAGTGTACAGTTGAGAGGCTACACCTTC
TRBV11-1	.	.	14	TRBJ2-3	CASSPVVGPDTQYF	TGTGCCAGCAGCCCAGTCGTTGGGCCAGATACGCAGTATTTT
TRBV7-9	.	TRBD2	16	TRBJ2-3	CASSFGLADYTDTQYF	TGTGCCAGCAGCTTCGGACTAGCGGACTACACAGATACGCAGTATTTT
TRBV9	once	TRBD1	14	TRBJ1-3	CASGGTGAGNTIYF	TGTGCCAGCGGAGGGACAGGGGCTGGAAACACCATATATTTT
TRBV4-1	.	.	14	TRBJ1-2	CASSQDHSNYGYTF	TGCGCCAGCAGCCAAGATCACAGTAACTATGGCTACACCTTC
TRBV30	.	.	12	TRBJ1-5	CAWSGAHQPQHF	TGTGCCTGGTCAGGGGCCCATCAGCCCCAGCATTTT
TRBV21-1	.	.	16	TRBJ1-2	CASSKVQGDANYGYTF	TGTGCCAGCAGCAAAGTGCAGGGAGACGCTAACTATGGCTACACCTTC
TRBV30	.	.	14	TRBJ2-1	CAWSVMWGFNEQFF	TGTGCCTGGAGTGTTATGTGGGGGTTCAATGAGCAGTTCTTC
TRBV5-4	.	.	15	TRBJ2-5	CASSRQIAWQETQYF	TGTGCCAGCAGCCGGCAGATAGCCTGGCAAGAGACCCAGTACTTC
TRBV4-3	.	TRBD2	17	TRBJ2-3	CASSPRGSSGGANTQYF	TGCGCCAGCAGCCCAAGAGGATCTAGCGGGGGGGCGAATACGCAGTATTTT
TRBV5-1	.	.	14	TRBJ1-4	CASSLVGVSEKLFF	TGCGCCAGCAGCTTGGTGGGTGTTAGTGAAAAACTGTTTTTT
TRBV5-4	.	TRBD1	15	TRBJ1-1	CASSATGRRDTEAFF	TGTGCCAGCAGCGCGACAGGGCGGAGGGACACTGAAGCTTTCTTT
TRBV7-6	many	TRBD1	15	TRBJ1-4	CASSLEGQGNEKLFF	TGTGCCAGCAGCTTAGAGGGACAGGGCAATGAAAAACTGTTTTTT
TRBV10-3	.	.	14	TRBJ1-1	CAISAQGSNTEAFF	TGTGCCATCAGTGCTCAGGGTTCGAACACTGAAGCTTTCTTT
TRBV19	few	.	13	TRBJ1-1	CASSGGGWTEAFF	TGTGCCAGTAGTGGGGGGGGCTGGACTGAAGCTTTCTTT
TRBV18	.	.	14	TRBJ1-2	CASSEGQRIYGYTF	TGTGCCAGCTCAGAAGGACAGAGGATCTATGGCTACACCTTC